The clone carrying this TCR beta chain was detected many times. Its cognate antigen is unknown. The entry originates in a study of T cell repertoires in cytomegalovirus infection. Background on the study: Recently described HLA-C-restricted plus well-studied HLA-B-restricted CMV epitopes were used.

The CDR3 has 15 amino acids. Germline V gene sequence: CDR1 SGHTA, CDR2 FQGNSA. The ends lost 8 bases at V and 4 bases at J; junction bases unmatched: 13. Study conclusions and caveats: People with CMV and the relevant HLA were identified by cumulative public TCR beta family frequency.

TCRdb analysed the reads with MiXCR anew, one entry per CDR3 protein. The table has around 800,000 distinct CDR3 sequences, 32% seen once. This sequence was found in a human donor in good health (CMV status not recorded). Some clones in this sample may be carry-over from other donors' samples. The sample here was cultured CD8+ T cells from PBMCs, taken from culture after CMV antigen stimulation. The chain joins TRBV7-2 to TRBJ1-1, with 7 nucleotides matching TRBD1. CDR3 sequence: CASEKGGATGTEAFF. In nucleotides, the CDR3 is TGTGCCAGCGAGAAAGGGGGCGCGACGGGCACTGAAGCTTTCTTT.